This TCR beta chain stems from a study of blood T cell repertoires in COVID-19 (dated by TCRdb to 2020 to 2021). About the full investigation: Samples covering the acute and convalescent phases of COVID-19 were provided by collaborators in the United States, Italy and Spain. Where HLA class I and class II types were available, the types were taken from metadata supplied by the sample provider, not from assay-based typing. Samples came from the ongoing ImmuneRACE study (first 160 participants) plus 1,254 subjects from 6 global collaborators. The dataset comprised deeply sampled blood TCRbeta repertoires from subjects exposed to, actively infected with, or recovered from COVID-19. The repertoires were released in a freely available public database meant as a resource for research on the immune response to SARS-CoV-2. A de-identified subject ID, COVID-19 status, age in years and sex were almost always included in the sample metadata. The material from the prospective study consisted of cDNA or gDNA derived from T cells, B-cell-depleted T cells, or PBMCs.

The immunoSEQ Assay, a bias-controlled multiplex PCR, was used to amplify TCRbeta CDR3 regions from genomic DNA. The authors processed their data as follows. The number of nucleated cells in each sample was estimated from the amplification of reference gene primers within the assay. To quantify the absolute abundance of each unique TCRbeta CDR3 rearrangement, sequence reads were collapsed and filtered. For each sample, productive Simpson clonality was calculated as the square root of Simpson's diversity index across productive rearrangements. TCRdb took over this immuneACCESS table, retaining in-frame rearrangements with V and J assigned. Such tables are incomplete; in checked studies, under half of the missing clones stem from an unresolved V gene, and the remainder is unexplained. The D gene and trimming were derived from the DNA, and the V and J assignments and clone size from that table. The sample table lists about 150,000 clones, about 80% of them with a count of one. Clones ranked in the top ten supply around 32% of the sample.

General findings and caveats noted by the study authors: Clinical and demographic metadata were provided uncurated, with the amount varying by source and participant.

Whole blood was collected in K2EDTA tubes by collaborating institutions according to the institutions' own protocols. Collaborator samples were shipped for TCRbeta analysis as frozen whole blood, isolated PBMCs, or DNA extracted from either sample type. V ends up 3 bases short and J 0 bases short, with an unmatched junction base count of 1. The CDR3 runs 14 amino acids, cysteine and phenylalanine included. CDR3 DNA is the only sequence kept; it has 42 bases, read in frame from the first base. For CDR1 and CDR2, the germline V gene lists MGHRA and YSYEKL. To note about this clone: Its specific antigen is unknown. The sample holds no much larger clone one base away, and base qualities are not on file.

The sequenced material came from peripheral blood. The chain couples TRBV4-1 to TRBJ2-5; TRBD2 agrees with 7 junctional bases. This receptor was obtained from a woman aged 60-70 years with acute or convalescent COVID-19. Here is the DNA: TGCGCCAGCAGCCAGCTAGCGGACCAAGAGACCCAGTACTTC. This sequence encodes CASSQLADQETQYF.